A selection of T cell receptor beta chains follows, all from one sample in a study of T cell responses to AZD1222 COVID-19 vaccine. Using immunoSEQ multiplex PCR, the repertoire was profiled, and TCRdb retains in-frame clones only, with some absent. The sample consists of about 100,000 clones, about 91% of them appearing once. Sample: peripheral blood, taken on day 0 of AZD1222 vaccination. The receptor set was obtained from an adult in good health. Both conserved end residues are part of each CDR3. Each record gives: V gene, D gene, J gene, clone size, CDR3 DNA, CDR3 protein. D genes are given only for firm matches. Clone size is shown for a subset of rows, as once, few, many or a class of expanded clone.

V gene: TRBV6-2/TRBV6-3; D gene: NA; J gene: TRBJ2-1; clone size: NA; CDR3 DNA: TGTGCCAGCAGTTACGTAGCGACAAAACCGAGCTCCTACAATGAGCAGTTCTTC; CDR3 protein: CASSYVATKPSSYNEQFF
V gene: TRBV5-1; D gene: NA; J gene: TRBJ1-1; clone size: NA; CDR3 DNA: TGCGCCAGCAGCTTGGAGTCAGGGATTGAAGCTTTCTTT; CDR3 protein: CASSLESGIEAFF
V gene: TRBV30; D gene: TRBD1; J gene: TRBJ1-2; clone size: NA; CDR3 DNA: TGTGCCTGGAGTGTAAATAGGGGGCTTCTCTATGGCTACACCTTC; CDR3 protein: CAWSVNRGLLYGYTF
V gene: TRBV5-6; D gene: NA; J gene: TRBJ1-1; clone size: NA; CDR3 DNA: TGTGCCAGCAGCTTGGGGGGGACACTGAACACTGAAGCTTTCTTT; CDR3 protein: CASSLGGTLNTEAFF
V gene: TRBV10-1; D gene: NA; J gene: TRBJ1-3; clone size: NA; CDR3 DNA: TGCGCCAGCAGTGAGACGCGAGCTGGAAACACCATATATTTT; CDR3 protein: CASSETRAGNTIYF
V gene: TRBV4-1; D gene: TRBD1; J gene: TRBJ1-4; clone size: NA; CDR3 DNA: TGCGCCAGCAGCCAAGTAACAGGGGAAGAAAAACTGTTTTTT; CDR3 protein: CASSQVTGEEKLFF
V gene: TRBV11-2; D gene: NA; J gene: TRBJ2-7; clone size: NA; CDR3 DNA: TGTGCCAGCAGCTTAAACGTCCAGGGGTTTGGCGAGCAGTACTTC; CDR3 protein: CASSLNVQGFGEQYF
V gene: TRBV7-6; D gene: NA; J gene: TRBJ2-2; clone size: NA; CDR3 DNA: TGTGCCAGCAGCTTAAGGACCGGGGAGCTGTTTTTT; CDR3 protein: CASSLRTGELFF
V gene: TRBV19; D gene: NA; J gene: TRBJ1-5; clone size: NA; CDR3 DNA: TGTGCCAGTACTATCCTCCAGGGGATGAGCAATCAGCCCCAGCATTTT; CDR3 protein: CASTILQGMSNQPQHF
V gene: TRBV5-1; D gene: NA; J gene: TRBJ1-2; clone size: NA; CDR3 DNA: TGCGCCAGCAGCTTGGGCGGGTTCGCTAACTATGGCTACACCTTC; CDR3 protein: CASSLGGFANYGYTF
V gene: TRBV5-1; D gene: TRBD1; J gene: TRBJ1-2; clone size: once; CDR3 DNA: TGCGCCAGCAGGAGACAGGGGTCTCATGGCTACACCTTC; CDR3 protein: CASRRQGSHGYTF
V gene: TRBV10-3; D gene: TRBD1; J gene: TRBJ1-5; clone size: NA; CDR3 DNA: TGTGCCATCAGTGAGGTGAAAGGGGGCGGGCAGCCCCAGCATTTT; CDR3 protein: CAISEVKGGGQPQHF
V gene: TRBV7-9; D gene: TRBD2; J gene: TRBJ2-1; clone size: NA; CDR3 DNA: TGTGCCAGCAGCTTAGGGGGAGGGCAGGGAAACAATGAGCAGTTCTTC; CDR3 protein: CASSLGGGQGNNEQFF
V gene: TRBV19; D gene: NA; J gene: TRBJ1-5; clone size: NA; CDR3 DNA: TGTGCCAGTAGTATTACGGCAGGGGCCACGAGGCCCCAGCATTTT; CDR3 protein: CASSITAGATRPQHF
V gene: TRBV7-8; D gene: NA; J gene: TRBJ2-7; clone size: NA; CDR3 DNA: TGTGCCAGCAGCTTAGGTGGGCAGGGAGGCGACGAGCAGTACTTC; CDR3 protein: CASSLGGQGGDEQYF
V gene: TRBV7-9; D gene: NA; J gene: TRBJ2-1; clone size: NA; CDR3 DNA: TGTGCCAGCAGCCCTAGTGGGGGGAACAATGAGCAGTTCTTC; CDR3 protein: CASSPSGGNNEQFF
V gene: TRBV10-2; D gene: NA; J gene: TRBJ1-1; clone size: NA; CDR3 DNA: TGCGCCAGCTGGGGGCCACGGGAAGATGGCACTGAAGCTTTCTTT; CDR3 protein: CASWGPREDGTEAFF
V gene: TRBV2; D gene: NA; J gene: TRBJ2-7; clone size: NA; CDR3 DNA: TGTGCCAGCACCTCAGGGTTCGACGAGCAGTACTTC; CDR3 protein: CASTSGFDEQYF
V gene: TRBV9; D gene: NA; J gene: TRBJ2-7; clone size: NA; CDR3 DNA: TGTGCCAGCAGCGTAGGTGGGTCGTCCTCCTACGAGCAGTACTTC; CDR3 protein: CASSVGGSSSYEQYF
V gene: TRBV13; D gene: NA; J gene: TRBJ2-2; clone size: NA; CDR3 DNA: TGTGCCAGCAGCCAAAACATCAGGGGGAACACCGGGGAGCTGTTTTTT; CDR3 protein: CASSQNIRGNTGELFF
V gene: TRBV6-5; D gene: NA; J gene: TRBJ1-1; clone size: NA; CDR3 DNA: TGTGCCAGCAGCTTCATCGGAGGGTTGAACACTGAAGCTTTCTTT; CDR3 protein: CASSFIGGLNTEAFF
V gene: TRBV21-1; D gene: NA; J gene: TRBJ2-1; clone size: NA; CDR3 DNA: TGTGCCAGCAGCGCTAGGGGGGGGCCTTCCTACAATGAGCAGTTCTTC; CDR3 protein: CASSARGGPSYNEQFF
V gene: TRBV5-1; D gene: NA; J gene: TRBJ1-1; clone size: NA; CDR3 DNA: TGCGCCAGCAGCTTTTGGGAGGGAGGTGACACTGAAGCTTTCTTT; CDR3 protein: CASSFWEGGDTEAFF
V gene: TRBV19; D gene: TRBD1; J gene: TRBJ1-2; clone size: NA; CDR3 DNA: TGTGCCAGTAGTGCCGGGACAGGGGGCTATAACTATGGCTACACCTTC; CDR3 protein: CASSAGTGGYNYGYTF
V gene: TRBV7-2; D gene: NA; J gene: TRBJ2-6; clone size: NA; CDR3 DNA: TGTGCCAGCAGCTCACCAGGACGGTTTTCTGGGGCCAACGTCCTGACTTTC; CDR3 protein: CASSSPGRFSGANVLTF
V gene: TRBV7-3; D gene: TRBD1; J gene: TRBJ1-5; clone size: NA; CDR3 DNA: TGTGCCAGCAGCCTAAGGTGGAGCCGTAACAGGGGGGGCAATCAGCCCCAGCATTTT; CDR3 protein: CASSLRWSRNRGGNQPQHF
V gene: TRBV18; D gene: NA; J gene: TRBJ1-4; clone size: NA; CDR3 DNA: TGTGCCAGCTCACCACCGAACCGTAGAATAGAGGGTGAAAAACTGTTTTTT; CDR3 protein: CASSPPNRRIEGEKLFF
V gene: TRBV7-2; D gene: NA; J gene: TRBJ1-5; clone size: NA; CDR3 DNA: TGTGCCAGCAGCTTACGTTGGGGTATGGGTGATAGCAATCAGCCCCAGCATTTT; CDR3 protein: CASSLRWGMGDSNQPQHF
V gene: TRBV6-6; D gene: TRBD1; J gene: TRBJ1-1; clone size: NA; CDR3 DNA: TGTGCCAGCAGTCCGGACAGGGGGCTAGTGAGGACTGAAGCTTTCTTT; CDR3 protein: CASSPDRGLVRTEAFF
V gene: TRBV4-2; D gene: TRBD2; J gene: TRBJ2-3; clone size: few; CDR3 DNA: TGTGCCAGCAGCCATCTAGCGGGGGGCAGCACAGATACGCAGTATTTT; CDR3 protein: CASSHLAGGSTDTQYF
V gene: TRBV6-1; D gene: NA; J gene: TRBJ2-7; clone size: NA; CDR3 DNA: TGTGCCAGCAGTGAATTGGGGCGCAACTACGAGCAGTACTTC; CDR3 protein: CASSELGRNYEQYF
V gene: TRBV29-1; D gene: NA; J gene: TRBJ1-1; clone size: NA; CDR3 DNA: TGCAGCGTCGGTCCTGGGGCAGAAGCTTTCTTT; CDR3 protein: CSVGPGAEAFF
V gene: TRBV18; D gene: TRBD1; J gene: TRBJ1-5; clone size: NA; CDR3 DNA: TGTGCCAGCTCACCAGTGACAGGGGTTTTTCAGCCCCAGCATTTT; CDR3 protein: CASSPVTGVFQPQHF
V gene: TRBV19; D gene: NA; J gene: TRBJ1-2; clone size: once; CDR3 DNA: TGTGCCAGTGGATCCTATGGCTACACCTTC; CDR3 protein: CASGSYGYTF
V gene: TRBV6-5; D gene: TRBD1; J gene: TRBJ1-2; clone size: NA; CDR3 DNA: TGTGCCAGCAGCAGGACAGGGGAAGTAGGTGGCTACACCTTC; CDR3 protein: CASSRTGEVGGYTF
V gene: TRBV11-2; D gene: NA; J gene: TRBJ2-3; clone size: NA; CDR3 DNA: TGTGCCAGCAGAAATAGAGGGTGGTCGCGGGAAGATACGCAGTATTTT; CDR3 protein: CASRNRGWSREDTQYF
V gene: TRBV6-5; D gene: NA; J gene: TRBJ1-2; clone size: NA; CDR3 DNA: TGTGCCAGCAGTTACTCATGGGGGCGGGACTATGGCTACACCTTC; CDR3 protein: CASSYSWGRDYGYTF
V gene: TRBV6-4; D gene: NA; J gene: TRBJ1-2; clone size: NA; CDR3 DNA: TGTGCCAGCAGTGACTCTTCTTCAGGGGGCTACACCTTC; CDR3 protein: CASSDSSSGGYTF
V gene: TRBV7-9; D gene: NA; J gene: TRBJ1-1; clone size: NA; CDR3 DNA: TGTGCCGGCAGCCCCGATAGGGAACGGAACACTGAAGCTTTCTTT; CDR3 protein: CAGSPDRERNTEAFF
V gene: TRBV6-5; D gene: NA; J gene: TRBJ1-4; clone size: NA; CDR3 DNA: TGTGCCAGCAGTCAGCGAGATGAAAAACTGTTTTTT; CDR3 protein: CASSQRDEKLFF
V gene: TRBV7-2; D gene: NA; J gene: TRBJ2-5; clone size: NA; CDR3 DNA: TGTGCCAGCAGCTTCTTCGTGGGGGAAGAGACCCAGTACTTC; CDR3 protein: CASSFFVGEETQYF
V gene: TRBV6-5; D gene: NA; J gene: TRBJ1-4; clone size: NA; CDR3 DNA: TGTGCCAGCAATTGGGATAGGGAGGAAAAACTGTTTTTT; CDR3 protein: CASNWDREEKLFF
V gene: TRBV3-1/TRBV3-2; D gene: NA; J gene: TRBJ2-4; clone size: once; CDR3 DNA: TGTGCCAGCAGCCAAGATTTAGCCAAAAACATTCAGTACTTC; CDR3 protein: CASSQDLAKNIQYF
V gene: TRBV9; D gene: NA; J gene: TRBJ1-1; clone size: NA; CDR3 DNA: TGTGCCAGCAGCAAAGGGGGGGGCACTGAAGCTTTCTTT; CDR3 protein: CASSKGGGTEAFF
V gene: TRBV24-1; D gene: NA; J gene: TRBJ2-2; clone size: NA; CDR3 DNA: TGTGCCACCAGTGATGGGGGACAGAACACCGGGGAGCTGTTTTTT; CDR3 protein: CATSDGGQNTGELFF
V gene: TRBV3-1/TRBV3-2; D gene: NA; J gene: TRBJ2-7; clone size: NA; CDR3 DNA: TGTGCCAGCAGCCAAGTACAGGTCAGCTACGAGCAGTACTTC; CDR3 protein: CASSQVQVSYEQYF
V gene: TRBV5-4; D gene: NA; J gene: TRBJ2-7; clone size: NA; CDR3 DNA: TGTGCCAGCAGCTTGGAAGTGGGGGCCCGCTCCTACGAGCAGTACTTC; CDR3 protein: CASSLEVGARSYEQYF